This TCR beta chain is drawn from a study of vaccination and CD4 T cells after COVID-19. Cultured CD4+ T-cell DNA underwent Oncomine TCR Beta short-read sequencing. TCRdb reprocessed the PCR reads with MiXCR, giving one entry per CDR3 protein. Counted here are 7,000 to 9,000 distinct CDR3 sequences, around two fifths occurring once; the ten biggest clones make up approximately 24%. As for this clonotype: What it binds is not known.

Treatment denoted: roughly nine-day PBMC culture with coronavirus spike peptide pools or control peptides (ViraFEST assay). Ahead of the COVID-19 pandemic (2011-2018), the CD4+ T cells of the unexposed donor were collected. The length of the CDR3 is 22 residues. Germline-derived CDR1 and CDR2 are MNHEY and SVGEGT. With 1 base removed from V and 0 bases from J, the gap between germline ends came to 28 bases. V is TRBV6-2 or TRBV6-3 and J is TRBJ1-5; D may be TRBD1 (5 bases). Sequencing was done on a sample of CD4+ T cells from blood, cultured in vitro. The TCR originated in a human donor in good health. CDR3 residues: CASSYFFEAWTPNSYSNQPQHF. The CDR3 DNA follows: TGTGCCAGCAGTTACTTCTTCGAAGCTTGGACACCAAATTCCTATAGCAATCAGCCCCAGCATTTT.